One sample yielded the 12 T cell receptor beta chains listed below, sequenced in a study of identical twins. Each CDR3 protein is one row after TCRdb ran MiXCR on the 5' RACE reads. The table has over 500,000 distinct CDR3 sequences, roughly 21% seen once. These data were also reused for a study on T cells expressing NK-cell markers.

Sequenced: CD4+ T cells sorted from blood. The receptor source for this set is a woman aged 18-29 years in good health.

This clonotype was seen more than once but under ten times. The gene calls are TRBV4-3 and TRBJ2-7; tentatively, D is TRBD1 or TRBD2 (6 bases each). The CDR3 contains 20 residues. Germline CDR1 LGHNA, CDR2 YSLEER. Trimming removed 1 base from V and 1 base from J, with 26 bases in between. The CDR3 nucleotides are TGCGCCAGCAGCCAAGTGAGGGGAGGAACGGGGACGGGGGCGTCCTACGAGCAGTACTTC. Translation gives CASSQVRGGTGTGASYEQYF.

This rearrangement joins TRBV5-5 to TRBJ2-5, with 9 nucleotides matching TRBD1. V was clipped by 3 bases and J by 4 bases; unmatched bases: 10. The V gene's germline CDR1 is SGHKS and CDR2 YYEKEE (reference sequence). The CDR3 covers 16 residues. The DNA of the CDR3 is TGTGCCAGCAGCTCCAACCCGACAGGGGGAGGAGAGACCCAGTACTTC. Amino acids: CASSSNPTGGGETQYF.

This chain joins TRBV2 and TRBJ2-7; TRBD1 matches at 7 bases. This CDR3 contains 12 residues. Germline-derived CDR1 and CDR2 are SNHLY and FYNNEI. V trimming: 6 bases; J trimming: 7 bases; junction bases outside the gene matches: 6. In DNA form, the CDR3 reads TGTGCCAGCAGGGACGACAGGGATGAGCAGTACTTC. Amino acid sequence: CASRDDRDEQYF.

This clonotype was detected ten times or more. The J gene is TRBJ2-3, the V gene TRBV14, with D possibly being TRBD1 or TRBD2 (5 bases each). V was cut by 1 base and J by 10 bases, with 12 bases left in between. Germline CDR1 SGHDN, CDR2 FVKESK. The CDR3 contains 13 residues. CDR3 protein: CASSQGMGVAQYF. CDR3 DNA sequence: TGTGCCAGCAGCCAAGGAATGGGGGTAGCGCAGTATTTT.

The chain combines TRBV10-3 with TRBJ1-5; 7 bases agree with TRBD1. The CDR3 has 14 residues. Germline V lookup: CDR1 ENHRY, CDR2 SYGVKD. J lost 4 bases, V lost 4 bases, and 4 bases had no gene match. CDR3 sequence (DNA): TGTGCCATCAGTGCCGACAGGGCGAATCAGCCCCAGCATTTT. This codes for CAISADRANQPQHF.

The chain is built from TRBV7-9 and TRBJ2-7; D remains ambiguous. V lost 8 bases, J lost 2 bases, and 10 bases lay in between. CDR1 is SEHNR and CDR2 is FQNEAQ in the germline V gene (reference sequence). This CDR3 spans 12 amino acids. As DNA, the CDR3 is TGTGCCAGCCACGCCGGTGCCTACGAGCAGTACTTC. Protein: CASHAGAYEQYF.

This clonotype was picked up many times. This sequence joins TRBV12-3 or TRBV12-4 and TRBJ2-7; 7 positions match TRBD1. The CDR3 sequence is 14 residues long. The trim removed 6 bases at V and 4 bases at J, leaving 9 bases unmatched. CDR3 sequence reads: CASSTGTARYEQYF. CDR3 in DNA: TGTGCCAGCAGCACGGGGACAGCCCGATACGAGCAGTACTTC.

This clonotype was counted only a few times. CDR3 loop: CASSQELRGTQYF. CDR3 nucleotides: TGTGCCAGCAGCCAAGAACTGCGGGGCACGCAGTATTTT. This sequence joins TRBV14 and TRBJ2-3; D might be TRBD2 (6 bases). Trimming stripped 0 bases from V and 9 bases from J, with 10 bases between. Looked up from germline, CDR1 is SGHDN and CDR2 is FVKESK. The CDR3 is 13 residues long.

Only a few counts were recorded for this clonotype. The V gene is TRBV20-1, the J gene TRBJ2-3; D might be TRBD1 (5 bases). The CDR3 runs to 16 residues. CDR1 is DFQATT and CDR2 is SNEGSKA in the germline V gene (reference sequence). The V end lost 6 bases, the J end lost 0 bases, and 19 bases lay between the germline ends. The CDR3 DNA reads TGCAGTGCGCTTACTGTGGACATCGCTAGCACAGATACGCAGTATTTT. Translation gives CSALTVDIASTDTQYF.

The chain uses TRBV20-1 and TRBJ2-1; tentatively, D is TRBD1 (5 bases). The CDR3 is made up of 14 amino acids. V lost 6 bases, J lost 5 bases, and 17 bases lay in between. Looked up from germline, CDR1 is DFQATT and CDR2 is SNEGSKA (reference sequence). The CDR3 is CSAYQGYRNNEQFF. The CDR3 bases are TGCAGTGCCTATCAGGGCTATCGGAACAATGAGCAGTTCTTC.

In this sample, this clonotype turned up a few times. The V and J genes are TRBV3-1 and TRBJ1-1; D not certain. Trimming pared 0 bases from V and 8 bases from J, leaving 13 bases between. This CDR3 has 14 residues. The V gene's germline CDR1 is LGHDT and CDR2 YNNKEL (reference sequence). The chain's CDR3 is CASSQDIWEPEAFF. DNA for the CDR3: TGTGCCAGCAGCCAAGATATTTGGGAGCCCGAAGCTTTCTTT.

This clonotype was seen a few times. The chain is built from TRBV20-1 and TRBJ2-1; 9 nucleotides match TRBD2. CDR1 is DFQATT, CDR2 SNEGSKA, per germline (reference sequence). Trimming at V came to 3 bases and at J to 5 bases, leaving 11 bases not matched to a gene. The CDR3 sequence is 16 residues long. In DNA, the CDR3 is TGCAGTGCTAGTCCCCCTAGCGGGATGATAGACAATGAGCAGTTCTTC. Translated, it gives CSASPPSGMIDNEQFF.